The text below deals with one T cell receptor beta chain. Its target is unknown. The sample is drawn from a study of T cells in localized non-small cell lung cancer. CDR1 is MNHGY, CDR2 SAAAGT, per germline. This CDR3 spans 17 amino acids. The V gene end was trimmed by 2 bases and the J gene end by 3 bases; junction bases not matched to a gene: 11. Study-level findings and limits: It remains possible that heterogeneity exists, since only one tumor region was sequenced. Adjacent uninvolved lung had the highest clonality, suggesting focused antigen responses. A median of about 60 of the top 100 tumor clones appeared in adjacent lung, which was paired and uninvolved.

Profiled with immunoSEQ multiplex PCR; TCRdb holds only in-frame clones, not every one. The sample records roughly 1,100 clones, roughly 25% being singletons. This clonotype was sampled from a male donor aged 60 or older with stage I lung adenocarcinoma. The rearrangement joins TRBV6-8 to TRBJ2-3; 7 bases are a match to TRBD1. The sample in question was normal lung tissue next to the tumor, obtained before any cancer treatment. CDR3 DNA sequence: TGTGCCAGCAGTTACACGTCTGGGGACAGACTTACAGATACGCAGTATTTT. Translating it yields CASSYTSGDRLTDTQYF.